The rows below give T cell receptor beta chains drawn from one sample of a study of identical twins. TCRdb re-derived calls from the 5' RACE reads in MiXCR, one entry per CDR3 protein. The sample lists about 1.7 million distinct CDR3 sequences; less than 40% were seen once. The source material was cord blood. Source of these receptors: a newborn girl in good health. Each CDR3 is given with its conserved first and last residue. Fields, in order: CDR3 DNA, CDR3 protein, V gene, D gene, clone size, J gene. D genes are given only for firm matches. Not all rows give a size; the values are once, few, many and, for expanded clones, a class.

CDR3nt: TGCAGTGCTAGAGATACGGGGACAGCCACAGATACGCAGTATTTT
CDR3aa: CSARDTGTATDTQYF
v_gene: TRBV20-1
d_gene: TRBD1
abundance: NA
j_gene: TRBJ2-3

CDR3nt: TGTGCCAGCAGTGGGGTGGCCAATCAGCCCCAGCATTTT
CDR3aa: CASSGVANQPQHF
v_gene: TRBV2
d_gene: NA
abundance: NA
j_gene: TRBJ1-5

CDR3nt: TGCAGTGCTAGCAGGAAGGGAGGGCCCACTGAAGCTTTCTTT
CDR3aa: CSASRKGGPTEAFF
v_gene: TRBV20-1
d_gene: NA
abundance: NA
j_gene: TRBJ1-1

CDR3nt: TGTGCCATCAGTGAGTCAGGGCAGGGACTAGGGCAGTTCTTC
CDR3aa: CAISESGQGLGQFF
v_gene: TRBV10-3
d_gene: TRBD2
abundance: few
j_gene: TRBJ2-1

CDR3nt: TGTGCCAGCAGTTTAGATGGCAGGGCTTTCACTGGTTACACCTTC
CDR3aa: CASSLDGRAFTGYTF
v_gene: TRBV12-3/TRBV12-4
d_gene: NA
abundance: once
j_gene: TRBJ1-2

CDR3nt: TGTGCCAGCAGACTCGATCGGGGGTCTGATGAGCAGTACTTC
CDR3aa: CASRLDRGSDEQYF
v_gene: TRBV6-6
d_gene: NA
abundance: once
j_gene: TRBJ2-5

CDR3nt: TGCAGCGTAGGGAACGCTGAAGCTTTCTTT
CDR3aa: CSVGNAEAFF
v_gene: TRBV29-1
d_gene: NA
abundance: NA
j_gene: TRBJ1-1

CDR3nt: TGTGCCTGGAGCGAACCCCGGGGTGTTGCAACAGATACGCAGTATTTT
CDR3aa: CAWSEPRGVATDTQYF
v_gene: TRBV30
d_gene: NA
abundance: NA
j_gene: TRBJ2-3

CDR3nt: TGCAGTGCTCAGCGGGGAACCGGGGAGCTGTTTTTT
CDR3aa: CSAQRGTGELFF
v_gene: TRBV20-1
d_gene: TRBD2
abundance: NA
j_gene: TRBJ2-2

CDR3nt: TGTGCCAGCAGCTTAGGGAAGGGCTATGGCTACACCTTC
CDR3aa: CASSLGKGYGYTF
v_gene: TRBV7-8
d_gene: NA
abundance: few
j_gene: TRBJ1-2

CDR3nt: TGTGCCAGTAGTGTAGCTGCGGGCAATGAGCAGTTCTTC
CDR3aa: CASSVAAGNEQFF
v_gene: TRBV19
d_gene: NA
abundance: NA
j_gene: TRBJ2-1

CDR3nt: TGCGCCAGCAGCTCTTCTAGCGGGAGACCTTACAATGAGCAGTTCTTC
CDR3aa: CASSSSSGRPYNEQFF
v_gene: TRBV5-1
d_gene: TRBD2
abundance: few
j_gene: TRBJ2-1

CDR3nt: TGTGCCAGCAGTTACGGTCTAGCGGGGGGGCCCTGGAAGGAGACCCAGTACTTC
CDR3aa: CASSYGLAGGPWKETQYF
v_gene: TRBV6-5
d_gene: TRBD2
abundance: NA
j_gene: TRBJ2-5

CDR3nt: TGCAGTGCCCCCTCCGGGGGCAAAAACATTCAGTACTTC
CDR3aa: CSAPSGGKNIQYF
v_gene: TRBV20-1
d_gene: NA
abundance: many
j_gene: TRBJ2-4

CDR3nt: TGTGCCAGCGGCACACTTTTAGCGGGGGCCGACAATGAGCAGTACTTC
CDR3aa: CASGTLLAGADNEQYF
v_gene: TRBV4-2
d_gene: TRBD2
abundance: NA
j_gene: TRBJ2-7

CDR3nt: TGTGCCAGCAGCCGTAGGGGACTAGCGAATGAGCAGTTCTTC
CDR3aa: CASSRRGLANEQFF
v_gene: TRBV9
d_gene: TRBD2
abundance: NA
j_gene: TRBJ2-1

CDR3nt: TGTGCCAGCGGTTACTCGAGGCTAGCGGGATTGAATGAGCAGTACTTC
CDR3aa: CASGYSRLAGLNEQYF
v_gene: TRBV6-5
d_gene: TRBD2
abundance: NA
j_gene: TRBJ2-5

CDR3nt: TGCAGTGTGGGACAGGGTGCAGGGGACTATGGCTACACCTTC
CDR3aa: CSVGQGAGDYGYTF
v_gene: TRBV20-1
d_gene: TRBD1
abundance: NA
j_gene: TRBJ1-2

CDR3nt: TGTGCCAGCAGTTACTTGGGGCCGAAAAGCAATGAGCAGTACTTC
CDR3aa: CASSYLGPKSNEQYF
v_gene: TRBV6-5
d_gene: NA
abundance: NA
j_gene: TRBJ2-7

CDR3nt: TGTGCCAGCCGCAGTCTCTCTGGGGCCAACGTCCTGACTTTC
CDR3aa: CASRSLSGANVLTF
v_gene: TRBV11-2
d_gene: NA
abundance: many
j_gene: TRBJ2-6

CDR3nt: TGCAGTGCCGAGAGACGGAAGGATGGCTACACCTTC
CDR3aa: CSAERRKDGYTF
v_gene: TRBV20-1
d_gene: NA
abundance: NA
j_gene: TRBJ1-2

CDR3nt: TGTGCCAGCACCCCAATAGACAGGGCAGATACGCAGTATTTT
CDR3aa: CASTPIDRADTQYF
v_gene: TRBV27
d_gene: TRBD1
abundance: NA
j_gene: TRBJ2-3

CDR3nt: TGTGCCAGCAGTGGCCCCGGTGAACTAGATGAGTTCTTC
CDR3aa: CASSGPGELDEFF
v_gene: TRBV2
d_gene: NA
abundance: NA
j_gene: TRBJ2-1

CDR3nt: TGTGCCAGCAGTAGATGGACTAGCGGGATCTACAATGAGCAGTTCTTC
CDR3aa: CASSRWTSGIYNEQFF
v_gene: TRBV28
d_gene: TRBD2
abundance: NA
j_gene: TRBJ2-1

CDR3nt: TGTGCCAGCAGCGTGATTTTGGGGATCAATCAGCCCCAGCATTTT
CDR3aa: CASSVILGINQPQHF
v_gene: TRBV6-1
d_gene: NA
abundance: NA
j_gene: TRBJ1-5

CDR3nt: TGTGCCAGCAGTTTGGAAGCCCGCAGAGAAGCTTTCTTT
CDR3aa: CASSLEARREAFF
v_gene: TRBV12-3/TRBV12-4
d_gene: NA
abundance: NA
j_gene: TRBJ1-1

CDR3nt: TGTGCCAGCAGCCTCCGGGACAGCTACCTCCAAGAGACCCAGTACTTC
CDR3aa: CASSLRDSYLQETQYF
v_gene: TRBV3-1
d_gene: TRBD1
abundance: few
j_gene: TRBJ2-5

CDR3nt: TGCGCCAGCATGATAGGGAAAGGTTACAATGAGCAGTTCTTC
CDR3aa: CASMIGKGYNEQFF
v_gene: TRBV5-1
d_gene: NA
abundance: few
j_gene: TRBJ2-1

CDR3nt: TGCAGCGTTCTTAGAGATACGCAGTATTTT
CDR3aa: CSVLRDTQYF
v_gene: TRBV29-1
d_gene: NA
abundance: NA
j_gene: TRBJ2-3

CDR3nt: TGTGCCCCTAGGAACAGGGGCACAGATACGCAGTATTTT
CDR3aa: CAPRNRGTDTQYF
v_gene: TRBV2
d_gene: NA
abundance: few
j_gene: TRBJ2-3

CDR3nt: TGCGCCAGCAGCTTGAACGGACTAGCGGGCGGAGAGACCCAGTACTTC
CDR3aa: CASSLNGLAGGETQYF
v_gene: TRBV5-1
d_gene: TRBD2
abundance: NA
j_gene: TRBJ2-5